Listed below are T cell receptor beta chains from one sample, sequenced in a study of T cell responses to AZD1222 COVID-19 vaccine. The assay was immunoSEQ multiplex PCR, and TCRdb's table has in-frame clones only and misses some. The repertoire holds 90,000 to 140,000 clones, with around 90% as singletons. The sequencing here drew on peripheral blood, taken on day 0 of AZD1222 vaccination. The origin of the receptors is an adult in good health. CDR3s include the opening cysteine and the closing phenylalanine or tryptophan. Each record gives: J gene, D gene, V gene, clone size, CDR3 protein, CDR3 DNA. The D gene is left open where the match is weak. For some rows the clone size is stated as once, few or many, or as a class when expanded; others skip it.

j_call: TRBJ1-6; d_call: -; v_call: TRBV28; clone_size: -; cdr3_aa: CASSLSDSLRNSPLHF; cdr3_nt: TGTGCCAGCAGTTTAAGTGACAGTCTTCGAAATTCACCCCTCCACTTT
j_call: TRBJ2-5; d_call: -; v_call: TRBV15; clone_size: -; cdr3_aa: CATSREGKGQETQYF; cdr3_nt: TGTGCCACCAGCAGAGAAGGCAAAGGCCAAGAGACCCAGTACTTC
j_call: TRBJ1-5; d_call: -; v_call: TRBV5-8; clone_size: -; cdr3_aa: CASSLAFRGDQPQHF; cdr3_nt: TGTGCCAGCAGCTTGGCCTTCAGGGGAGATCAGCCCCAGCATTTT
j_call: TRBJ1-3; d_call: -; v_call: TRBV6-6; clone_size: once; cdr3_aa: CASSPKSSGNTIYF; cdr3_nt: TGTGCCAGCAGCCCAAAGAGCTCTGGAAACACCATATATTTT
j_call: TRBJ2-7; d_call: -; v_call: TRBV6-1; clone_size: -; cdr3_aa: CASSEAVPSEQYF; cdr3_nt: TGTGCCAGCAGTGAAGCGGTACCGAGTGAGCAGTACTTC
j_call: TRBJ2-1; d_call: -; v_call: TRBV4-2; clone_size: -; cdr3_aa: CASSQDDRVTGRGEQFF; cdr3_nt: TGTGCCAGCAGCCAAGACGACAGAGTAACAGGTCGGGGGGAGCAGTTCTTC
j_call: TRBJ2-2; d_call: -; v_call: TRBV7-9; clone_size: -; cdr3_aa: CASSLVLGTGELFF; cdr3_nt: TGTGCCAGCAGCTTAGTGTTGGGCACCGGGGAGCTGTTTTTT
j_call: TRBJ2-7; d_call: -; v_call: TRBV5-1; clone_size: -; cdr3_aa: CASSLIVASYEQYF; cdr3_nt: TGCGCCAGCAGCTTGATAGTAGCTAGCTACGAGCAGTACTTC
j_call: TRBJ1-5; d_call: -; v_call: TRBV28; clone_size: -; cdr3_aa: CASSLRDLGQPQHF; cdr3_nt: TGTGCCAGCAGTTTGAGGGACTTAGGGCAGCCCCAGCATTTT
j_call: TRBJ2-7; d_call: -; v_call: TRBV6-5; clone_size: -; cdr3_aa: CASSYSMADSYEQYF; cdr3_nt: TGTGCCAGCAGTTACTCGATGGCGGACTCCTACGAGCAGTACTTC
j_call: TRBJ2-7; d_call: -; v_call: TRBV7-2; clone_size: -; cdr3_aa: CASSLSRVQGSYEQYF; cdr3_nt: TGTGCCAGCAGCTTATCCCGGGTCCAAGGCTCCTACGAGCAGTACTTC
j_call: TRBJ2-1; d_call: TRBD2; v_call: TRBV9; clone_size: -; cdr3_aa: CASSGNLAGLNEQFF; cdr3_nt: TGTGCCAGCAGCGGAAACTTAGCGGGGTTGAATGAGCAGTTCTTC
j_call: TRBJ1-4; d_call: -; v_call: TRBV28; clone_size: once; cdr3_aa: CAGSGGATNEKLFF; cdr3_nt: TGTGCCGGATCGGGGGGGGCGACTAATGAAAAACTGTTTTTT
j_call: TRBJ2-3; d_call: -; v_call: TRBV10-3; clone_size: -; cdr3_aa: CAISRGGDTQYF; cdr3_nt: TGTGCCATCAGCCGAGGAGGGGATACGCAGTATTTT
j_call: TRBJ1-5; d_call: -; v_call: TRBV7-6; clone_size: -; cdr3_aa: CASSLKGTNQPQHF; cdr3_nt: TGTGCCAGCAGCTTAAAGGGTACTAATCAGCCCCAGCATTTT
j_call: TRBJ1-3; d_call: -; v_call: TRBV18; clone_size: -; cdr3_aa: CASSPPFDSQAGNTIYF; cdr3_nt: TGTGCCAGCTCACCGCCTTTCGACAGTCAAGCTGGAAACACCATATATTTT
j_call: TRBJ1-6; d_call: -; v_call: TRBV3-1/TRBV3-2; clone_size: -; cdr3_aa: CASSQDSAGLGSPLHF; cdr3_nt: TGTGCCAGCAGCCAAGATTCGGCAGGATTGGGTTCACCCCTCCACTTT
j_call: TRBJ2-7; d_call: TRBD2; v_call: TRBV2; clone_size: -; cdr3_aa: CASRWDSGSGEQYF; cdr3_nt: TGTGCCAGCAGGTGGGATAGCGGGAGTGGTGAGCAGTACTTC
j_call: TRBJ2-1; d_call: TRBD1; v_call: TRBV7-9; clone_size: -; cdr3_aa: CASSLLGTGNHEQFF; cdr3_nt: TGTGCCAGCAGCCTCCTGGGGACAGGGAACCATGAGCAGTTCTTC
j_call: TRBJ1-1; d_call: -; v_call: TRBV6-4; clone_size: -; cdr3_aa: CASSDSRVGRAFF; cdr3_nt: TGTGCCAGCAGTGACTCTAGGGTGGGGAGAGCTTTCTTT
j_call: TRBJ1-2; d_call: -; v_call: TRBV11-2; clone_size: -; cdr3_aa: CASSLVQGSVRGYTF; cdr3_nt: TGTGCCAGCAGCTTAGTTCAGGGGTCGGTTCGGGGCTACACCTTC
j_call: TRBJ2-1; d_call: TRBD1; v_call: TRBV9; clone_size: -; cdr3_aa: CASSALTGKNEQFF; cdr3_nt: TGTGCCAGCAGCGCCCTGACAGGGAAGAATGAGCAGTTCTTC
j_call: TRBJ1-5; d_call: -; v_call: TRBV6-5; clone_size: -; cdr3_aa: CASSYSAFLDQPQHF; cdr3_nt: TGTGCCAGCAGTTACTCCGCCTTCCTGGATCAGCCCCAGCATTTT
j_call: TRBJ2-3; d_call: -; v_call: TRBV6-6; clone_size: -; cdr3_aa: CASRRTYTDTQYF; cdr3_nt: TGTGCCAGCCGCAGAACCTACACAGATACGCAGTATTTT